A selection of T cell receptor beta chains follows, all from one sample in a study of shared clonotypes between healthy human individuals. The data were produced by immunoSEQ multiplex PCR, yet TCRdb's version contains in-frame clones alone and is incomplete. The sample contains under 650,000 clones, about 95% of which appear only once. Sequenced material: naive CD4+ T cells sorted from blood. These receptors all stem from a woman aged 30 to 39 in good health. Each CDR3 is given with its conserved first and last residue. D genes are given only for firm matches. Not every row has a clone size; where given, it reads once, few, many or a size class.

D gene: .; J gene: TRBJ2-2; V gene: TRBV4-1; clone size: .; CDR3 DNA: TGCGCCAGCAGCCAAGTGGTAGTTGTCAGGGCACGAAACACCGGGGAGCTGTTTTTT; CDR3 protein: CASSQVVVVRARNTGELFF
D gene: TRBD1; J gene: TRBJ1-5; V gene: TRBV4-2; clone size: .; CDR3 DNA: TGTGCCAGCAGCCAAGGAGGGACAGATAATCAGCCCCAGCATTTT; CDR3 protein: CASSQGGTDNQPQHF
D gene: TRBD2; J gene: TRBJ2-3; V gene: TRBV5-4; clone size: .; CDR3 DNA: TGTGCCAGCAGCTTGGACCTAGCGGACACAGATACGCAGTATTTT; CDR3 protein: CASSLDLADTDTQYF
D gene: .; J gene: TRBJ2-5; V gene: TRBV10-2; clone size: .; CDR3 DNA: TGCGCCAGCAGTGAGGAAGAGACCCAGTACTTC; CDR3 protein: CASSEEETQYF
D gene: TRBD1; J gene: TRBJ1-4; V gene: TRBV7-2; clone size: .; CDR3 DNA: TGTGCCAGCAGCTTACCCGGGACAGCAACTAATGAAAAACTGTTTTTT; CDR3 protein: CASSLPGTATNEKLFF
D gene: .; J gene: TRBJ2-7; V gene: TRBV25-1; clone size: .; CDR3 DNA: TGTGCCAGCAGCCCTCATCAGGACGAGCAGTACTTC; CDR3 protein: CASSPHQDEQYF
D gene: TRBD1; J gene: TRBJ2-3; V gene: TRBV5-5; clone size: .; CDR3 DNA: TGTGCCAGCATCCCCTTCTGGACAGGGGATGGGGGCACAGATACGCAGTATTTT; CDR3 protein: CASIPFWTGDGGTDTQYF
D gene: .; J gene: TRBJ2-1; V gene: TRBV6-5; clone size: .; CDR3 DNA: TGTGCCAGCAGTTACGGCGGGAACGCCTACAATGAGCAGTTCTTC; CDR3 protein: CASSYGGNAYNEQFF
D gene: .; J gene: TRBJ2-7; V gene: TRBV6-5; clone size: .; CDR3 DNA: TGTGCCAGCAGTCCTCCCCAGTACTTC; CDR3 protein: CASSPPQYF
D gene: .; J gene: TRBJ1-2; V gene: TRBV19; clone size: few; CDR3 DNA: TGTGCCAGTATCAGGGACGGGGACTATGGCTACACCTTC; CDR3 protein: CASIRDGDYGYTF
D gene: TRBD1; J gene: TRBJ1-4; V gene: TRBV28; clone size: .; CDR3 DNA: TGTGCCAGCAGTTCCGTGGGACAGGGGAGCGAAAAACTGTTTTTT; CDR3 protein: CASSSVGQGSEKLFF
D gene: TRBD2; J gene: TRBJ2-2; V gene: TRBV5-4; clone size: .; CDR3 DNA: TGTGCCAGCAGCTCCCCCGTGGAGCGGGAGGGCACCGGGGAGCTGTTTTTT; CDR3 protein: CASSSPVEREGTGELFF
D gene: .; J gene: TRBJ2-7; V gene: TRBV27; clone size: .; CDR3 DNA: TGTGCCAGCAGTTTAAGAGGTCTCCTCTCCTACGAGCAGTACTTC; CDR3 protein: CASSLRGLLSYEQYF
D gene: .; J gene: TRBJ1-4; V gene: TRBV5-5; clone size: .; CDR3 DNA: TGTGCCAGCTCACTGGGACGCCCGATTAATGAAAAACTGTTTTTT; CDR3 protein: CASSLGRPINEKLFF
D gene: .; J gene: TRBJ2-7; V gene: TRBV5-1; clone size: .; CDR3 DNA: TGCGCCAGCAGCCAACAGACTAGTGCCTACGAGCAGTACTTC; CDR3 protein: CASSQQTSAYEQYF
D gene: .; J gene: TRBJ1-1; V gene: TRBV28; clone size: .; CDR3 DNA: TGTGCCAGCAGACGGATAGCCAGGGCCTCTGAAGCTTTCTTT; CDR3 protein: CASRRIARASEAFF
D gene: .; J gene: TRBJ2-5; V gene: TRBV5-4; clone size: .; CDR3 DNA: TGTGCCAGCAGCTCAGACCTAATGGGGAAGACCCAGTACTTC; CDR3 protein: CASSSDLMGKTQYF
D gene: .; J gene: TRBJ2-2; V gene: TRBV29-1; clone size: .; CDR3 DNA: TGCAGCGAAAAGAGGACAGACTTTTCCGGGGAGCTGTTTTTT; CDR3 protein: CSEKRTDFSGELFF
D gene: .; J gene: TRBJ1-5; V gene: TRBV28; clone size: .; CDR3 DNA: TGTGCCAGCAGATTCCGACAGTCGGCTCAGCCCCAGCATTTT; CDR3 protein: CASRFRQSAQPQHF
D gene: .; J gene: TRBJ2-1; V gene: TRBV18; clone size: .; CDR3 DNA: TGTGCCAGCTCGACACAGGGCGGGGAATACAATGAGCAGTTCTTC; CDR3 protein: CASSTQGGEYNEQFF
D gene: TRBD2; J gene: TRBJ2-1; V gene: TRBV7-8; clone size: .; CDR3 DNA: TGTGCCAGCAGCTTAGACCCCCCGACTAGCGGGAGTTTCGATGAGCAGTTCTTC; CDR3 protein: CASSLDPPTSGSFDEQFF
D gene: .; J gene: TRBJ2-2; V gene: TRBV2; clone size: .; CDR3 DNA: TGTGCCAGCAGTGGCGACGGCGGGGAGCTGTTTTTT; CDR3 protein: CASSGDGGELFF
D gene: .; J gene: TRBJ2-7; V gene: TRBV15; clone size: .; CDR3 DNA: TGTGCCACCAGCAGAGATCAACAGGGATACGAGCAGTACTTC; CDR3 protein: CATSRDQQGYEQYF
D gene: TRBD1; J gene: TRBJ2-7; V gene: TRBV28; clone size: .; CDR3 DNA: TGTGCCAGCAGCCCCTGGACAGGGGGCTCCTACGAGCAGTACTTC; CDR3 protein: CASSPWTGGSYEQYF
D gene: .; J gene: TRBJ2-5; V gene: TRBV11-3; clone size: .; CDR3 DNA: TGTGCCAGCAGCTTAGATGAAAGGGGTGCGACGGCCCAGTACTTC; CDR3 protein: CASSLDERGATAQYF
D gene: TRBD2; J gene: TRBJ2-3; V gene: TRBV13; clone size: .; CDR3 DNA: TGTGCCAGCAGCCCCCGACTAGCGGGAGCTGCAGATACGCAGTATTTT; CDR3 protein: CASSPRLAGAADTQYF
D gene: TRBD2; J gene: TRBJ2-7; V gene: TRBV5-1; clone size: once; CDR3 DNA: TGCGCCAGCAGCTATGCGGGAGAAACCTACGAGCAGTACTTC; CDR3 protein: CASSYAGETYEQYF